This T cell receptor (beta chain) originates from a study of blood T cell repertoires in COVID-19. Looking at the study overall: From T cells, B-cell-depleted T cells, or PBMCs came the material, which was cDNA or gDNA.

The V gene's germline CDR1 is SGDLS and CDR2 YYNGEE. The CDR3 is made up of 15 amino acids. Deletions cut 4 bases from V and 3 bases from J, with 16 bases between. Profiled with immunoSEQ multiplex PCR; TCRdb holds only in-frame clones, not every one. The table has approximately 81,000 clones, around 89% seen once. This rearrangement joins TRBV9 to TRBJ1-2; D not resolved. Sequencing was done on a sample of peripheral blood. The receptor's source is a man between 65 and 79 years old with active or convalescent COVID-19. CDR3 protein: CASSPQPVADYGYTF. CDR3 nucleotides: TGTGCCAGCAGCCCTCAACCGGTCGCGGACTATGGCTACACCTTC.